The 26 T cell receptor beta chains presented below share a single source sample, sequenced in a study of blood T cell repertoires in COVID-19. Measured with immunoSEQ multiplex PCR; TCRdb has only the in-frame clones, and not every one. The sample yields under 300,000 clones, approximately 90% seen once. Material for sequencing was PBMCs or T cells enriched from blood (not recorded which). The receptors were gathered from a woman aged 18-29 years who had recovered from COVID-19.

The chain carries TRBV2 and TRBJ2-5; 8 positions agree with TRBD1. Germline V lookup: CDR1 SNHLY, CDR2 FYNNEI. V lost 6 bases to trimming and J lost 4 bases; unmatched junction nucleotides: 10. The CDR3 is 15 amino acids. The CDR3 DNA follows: TGTGCCAGCAGGCCTACCGGGACAGGTGGAGAGACCCAGTACTTC. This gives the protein CASRPTGTGGETQYF.

CDR3 sequence reads: CASSYGTGNTEAFF. DNA for the CDR3: TGTGCCAGCAGCTACGGGACAGGAAACACTGAAGCTTTCTTT. This chain joins TRBV3-1 (or the pseudogene TRBV3-2) and TRBJ1-1, with 8 positions matching TRBD1. The ends lost 5 bases at V and 2 bases at J; junction bases unmatched: 4. The V gene's germline CDR1 is LGHDT and CDR2 YNNKEL (reference sequence). This CDR3 spans 14 amino acids.

The CDR3 is CASSLVMGGTNEKLFF. The DNA for the CDR3 is TGTGCCAGCAGCTTAGTAATGGGGGGAACTAATGAAAAACTGTTTTTT. The V gene is TRBV7-9, the J gene TRBJ1-4, with D maybe TRBD1 (5 bases). Deletions cut 1 base from V and 1 base from J, with 10 bases between. There are 16 residues in the CDR3. Germline assignment: CDR1 SEHNR and CDR2 FQNEAQ (reference sequence).

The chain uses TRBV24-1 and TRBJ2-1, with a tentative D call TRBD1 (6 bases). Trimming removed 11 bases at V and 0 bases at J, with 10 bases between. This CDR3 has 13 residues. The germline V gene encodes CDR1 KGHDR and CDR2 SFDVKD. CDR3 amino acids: CASNRDSYNEQFF. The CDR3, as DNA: TGTGCCAGTAACAGGGACTCCTACAATGAGCAGTTCTTC.

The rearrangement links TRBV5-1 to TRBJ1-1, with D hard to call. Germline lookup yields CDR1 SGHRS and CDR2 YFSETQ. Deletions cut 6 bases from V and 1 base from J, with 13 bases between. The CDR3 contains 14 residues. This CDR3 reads CASTNELGNTEAFF. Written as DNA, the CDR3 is TGCGCCAGCACCAACGAACTCGGGAACACTGAAGCTTTCTTT.

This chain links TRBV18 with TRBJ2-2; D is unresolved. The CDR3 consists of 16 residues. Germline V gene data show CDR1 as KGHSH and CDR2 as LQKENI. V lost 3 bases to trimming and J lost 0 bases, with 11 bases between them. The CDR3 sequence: CASSPQAPANTGELFF. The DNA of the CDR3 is TGTGCCAGCTCACCTCAGGCTCCCGCGAACACCGGGGAGCTGTTTTTT.

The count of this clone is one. The CDR3 DNA reads TGTGCCAGCTCACCGGGACAGGAGTACTATGGCTACACCTTC. Translation gives CASSPGQEYYGYTF. The rearrangement uses TRBV6-5 and TRBJ1-2; 8 bases align to TRBD1. With V trimmed by 8 bases and J by 3 bases, 8 bases remained unmatched. Germline CDR1 is MNHEY and CDR2 is SVGAGI. The CDR3 length is 14 residues.

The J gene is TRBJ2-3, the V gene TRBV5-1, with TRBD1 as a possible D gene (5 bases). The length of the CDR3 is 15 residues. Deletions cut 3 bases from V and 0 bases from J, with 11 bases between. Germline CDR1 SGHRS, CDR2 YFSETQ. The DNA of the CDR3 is TGCGCCAGCAGCTATACAACAGGAAGCACAGATACGCAGTATTTT. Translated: CASSYTTGSTDTQYF.

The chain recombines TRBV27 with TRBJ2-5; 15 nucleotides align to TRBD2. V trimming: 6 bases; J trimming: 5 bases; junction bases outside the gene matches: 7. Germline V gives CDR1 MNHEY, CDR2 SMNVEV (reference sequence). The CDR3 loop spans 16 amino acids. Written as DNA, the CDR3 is TGTGCCAGCAGAGGACTAGCGGGGGGGGGCGTTGAGACCCAGTACTTC. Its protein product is CASRGLAGGGVETQYF.

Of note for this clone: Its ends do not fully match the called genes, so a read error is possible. CDR3 amino acids: CAIQGLNNSPLHF. CDR3 DNA: TGTGCCATCCAGGGGCTGAATAATTCGCCCCTCCACTTT. The rearrangement links TRBV10-3 to TRBJ1-6, with D possibly being TRBD1 (6 bases). The CDR3 totals 13 residues. Germline V gives CDR1 ENHRY, CDR2 SYGVKD.

Written as DNA, the CDR3 is TGTGCCAGTTCTCCCGGGCTAGCGGGGGCTGAGCAGTTCTTC. Its translation is CASSPGLAGAEQFF. The J gene is TRBJ2-1, the V gene TRBV19, with TRBD2 matching 10 bases. CDR1 is LNHDA and CDR2 is SQIVND in the germline V gene (reference sequence). J lost 9 bases, V lost 8 bases, and 10 bases had no gene match. The CDR3 extends over 14 amino acids.

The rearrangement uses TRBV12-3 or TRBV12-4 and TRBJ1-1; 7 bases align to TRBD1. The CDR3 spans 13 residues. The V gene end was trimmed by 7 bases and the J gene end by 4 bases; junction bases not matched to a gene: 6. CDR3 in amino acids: CASNRQGSTEAFF. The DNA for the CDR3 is TGTGCCAGCAACCGACAGGGCAGCACTGAAGCTTTCTTT.

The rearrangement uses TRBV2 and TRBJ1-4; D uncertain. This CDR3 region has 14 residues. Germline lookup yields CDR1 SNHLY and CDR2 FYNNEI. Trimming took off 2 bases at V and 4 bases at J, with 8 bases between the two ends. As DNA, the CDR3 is TGTGCCAGCAGTGAACGGGAGTTTAATGAAAAACTGTTTTTT. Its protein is CASSEREFNEKLFF.

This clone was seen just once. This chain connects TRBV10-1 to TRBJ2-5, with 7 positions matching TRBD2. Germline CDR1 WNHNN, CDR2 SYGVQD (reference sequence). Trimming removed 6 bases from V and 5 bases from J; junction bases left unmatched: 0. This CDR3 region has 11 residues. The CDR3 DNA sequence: TGCGCCAGCAGGGGAGGGGAGACCCAGTACTTC. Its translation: CASRGGETQYF.

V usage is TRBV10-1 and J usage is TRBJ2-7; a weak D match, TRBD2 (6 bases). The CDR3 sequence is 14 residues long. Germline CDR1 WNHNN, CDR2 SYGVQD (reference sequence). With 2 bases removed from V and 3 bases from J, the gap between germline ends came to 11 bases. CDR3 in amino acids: CASSEGGAHYEQYF. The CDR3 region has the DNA TGCGCCAGCAGTGAGGGAGGGGCACACTACGAGCAGTACTTC.

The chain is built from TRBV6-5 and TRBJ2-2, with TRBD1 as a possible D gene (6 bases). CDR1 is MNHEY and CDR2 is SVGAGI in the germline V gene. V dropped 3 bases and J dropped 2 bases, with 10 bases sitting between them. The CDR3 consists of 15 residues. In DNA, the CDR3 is TGTGCCAGCAGTTATCGTGGGGGCAACACCGGGGAGCTGTTTTTT. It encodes CASSYRGGNTGELFF.

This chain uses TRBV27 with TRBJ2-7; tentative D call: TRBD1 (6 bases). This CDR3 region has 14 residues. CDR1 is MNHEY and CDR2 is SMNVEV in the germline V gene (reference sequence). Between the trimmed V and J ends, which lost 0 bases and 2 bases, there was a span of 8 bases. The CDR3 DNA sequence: TGTGCCAGCAGTTTATCCGGACAGCCCTACGAGCAGTACTTC. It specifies CASSLSGQPYEQYF.

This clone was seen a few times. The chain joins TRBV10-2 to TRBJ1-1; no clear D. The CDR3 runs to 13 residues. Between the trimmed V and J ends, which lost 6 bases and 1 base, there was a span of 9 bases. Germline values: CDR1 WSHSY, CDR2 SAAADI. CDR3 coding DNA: TGCGCCAGCAGGGTTCAGTCGAACACTGAAGCTTTCTTT. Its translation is CASRVQSNTEAFF.

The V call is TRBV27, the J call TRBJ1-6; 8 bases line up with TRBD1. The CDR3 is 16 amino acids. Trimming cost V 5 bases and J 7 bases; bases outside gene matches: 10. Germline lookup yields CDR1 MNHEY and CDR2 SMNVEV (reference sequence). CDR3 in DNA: TGTGCCAGCAGTCCTGTTCAGGGGGCTCGAAATTCACCCCTCCACTTT. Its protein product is CASSPVQGARNSPLHF.

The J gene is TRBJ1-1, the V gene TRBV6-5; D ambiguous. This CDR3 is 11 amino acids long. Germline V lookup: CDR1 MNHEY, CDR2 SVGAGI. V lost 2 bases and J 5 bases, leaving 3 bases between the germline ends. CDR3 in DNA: TGTGCCAGCAGTTACCGGACTGAAGCTTTCTTT. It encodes CASSYRTEAFF.

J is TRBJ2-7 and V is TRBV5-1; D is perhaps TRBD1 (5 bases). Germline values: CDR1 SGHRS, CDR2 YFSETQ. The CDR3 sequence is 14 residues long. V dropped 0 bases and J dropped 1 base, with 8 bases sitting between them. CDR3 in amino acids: CASSLEGASYEQYF. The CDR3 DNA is TGCGCCAGCAGCTTGGAAGGGGCTTCCTACGAGCAGTACTTC.

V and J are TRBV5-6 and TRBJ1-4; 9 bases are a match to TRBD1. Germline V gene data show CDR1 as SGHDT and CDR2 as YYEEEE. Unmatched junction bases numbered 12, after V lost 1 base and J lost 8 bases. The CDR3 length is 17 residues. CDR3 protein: CASSLRPPGQGREKLFF. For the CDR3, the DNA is TGTGCCAGCAGCTTGCGCCCCCCGGGACAGGGTCGCGAAAAACTGTTTTTT.

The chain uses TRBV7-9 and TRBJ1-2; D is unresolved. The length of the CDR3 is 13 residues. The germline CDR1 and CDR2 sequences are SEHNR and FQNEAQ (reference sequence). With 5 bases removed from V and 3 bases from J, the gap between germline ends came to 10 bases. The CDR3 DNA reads TGTGCCAGCAGCCTAGGCGACTACTATGGCTACACCTTC. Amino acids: CASSLGDYYGYTF.

CDR3: CASTPGAGPLGEQYF. In nucleotides, the CDR3 is TGTGCCAGCACCCCAGGCGCAGGGCCGTTAGGCGAGCAGTACTTC. This sequence joins TRBV2 and TRBJ2-7; D is possibly TRBD1 (5 bases). Germline CDR1 is SNHLY and CDR2 is FYNNEI. The CDR3 runs 15 residues. Trimming stripped 7 bases from V and 6 bases from J, with 22 bases between.

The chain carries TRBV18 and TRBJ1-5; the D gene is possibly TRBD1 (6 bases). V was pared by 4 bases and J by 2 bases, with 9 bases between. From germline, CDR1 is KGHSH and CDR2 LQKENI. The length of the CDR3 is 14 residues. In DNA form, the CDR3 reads TGTGCCAGCTCACAACAGGGAGGCAATCAGCCCCAGCATTTT. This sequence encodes CASSQQGGNQPQHF.

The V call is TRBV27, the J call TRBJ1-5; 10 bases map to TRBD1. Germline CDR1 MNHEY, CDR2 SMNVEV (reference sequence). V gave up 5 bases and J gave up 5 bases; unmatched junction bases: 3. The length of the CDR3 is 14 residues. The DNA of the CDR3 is TGTGCCAGCAGTCAGGACAGGGGGGATCAGCCCCAGCATTTT. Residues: CASSQDRGDQPQHF.